This T cell receptor beta chain was identified during a study of CD8 T cells in ankylosing spondylitis. With regard to this clonotype: Its antigen is unidentified.

TCRdb itself ran the 5' RACE reads through MiXCR, one entry per CDR3 protein. In the table there are a few hundred thousand distinct CDR3 sequences, around 18% of which are singletons. Germline V gene lookup returns CDR1 LNHNV and CDR2 YYDKDF (reference sequence). This CDR3 spans 15 amino acids. V lost 4 bases and J lost 5; bases outside the gene matches: 6. Study-level points and caveats: Significant enrichment of disease-linked clones was reported in matched ankylosing spondylitis synovial fluid. Characteristic, it appeared, of ankylosing spondylitis blood was a TCR beta motif of fewer than 10 highly homologous variants.

The source of this sequence is a male donor with ankylosing spondylitis. Sequencing was performed on blood, either unsorted or a sorted T cell fraction (not recorded which). The chain employs TRBV15 and TRBJ2-1; TRBD2 matches 9 bases. CDR3: CATSNPGLADNEQFF. CDR3 in DNA: TGTGCCACCAGCAATCCGGGACTAGCCGACAATGAGCAGTTCTTC.